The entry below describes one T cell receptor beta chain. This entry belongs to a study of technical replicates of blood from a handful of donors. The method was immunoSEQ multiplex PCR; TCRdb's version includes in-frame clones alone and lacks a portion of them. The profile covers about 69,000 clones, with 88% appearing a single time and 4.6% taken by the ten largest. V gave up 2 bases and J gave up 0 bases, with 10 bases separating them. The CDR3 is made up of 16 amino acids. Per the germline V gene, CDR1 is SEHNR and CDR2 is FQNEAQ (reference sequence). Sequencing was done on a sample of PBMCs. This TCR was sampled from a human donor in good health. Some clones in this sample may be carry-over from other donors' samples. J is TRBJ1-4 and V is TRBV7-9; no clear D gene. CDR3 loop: CASSLIQWATNEKLFF. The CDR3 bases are TGTGCCAGCAGCTTAATACAGTGGGCAACTAATGAAAAACTGTTTTTT.